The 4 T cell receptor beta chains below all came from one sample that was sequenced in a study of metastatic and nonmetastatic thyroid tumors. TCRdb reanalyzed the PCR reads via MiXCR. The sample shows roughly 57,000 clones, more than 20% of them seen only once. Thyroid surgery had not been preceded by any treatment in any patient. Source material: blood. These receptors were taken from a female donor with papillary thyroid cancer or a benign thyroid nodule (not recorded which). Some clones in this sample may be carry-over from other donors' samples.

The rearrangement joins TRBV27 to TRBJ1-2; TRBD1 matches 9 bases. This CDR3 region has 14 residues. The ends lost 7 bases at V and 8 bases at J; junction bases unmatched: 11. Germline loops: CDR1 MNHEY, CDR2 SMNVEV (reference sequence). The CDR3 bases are TGTGCCAGCATCCACCCGACAGGGGGGTGGGGCTACACCTTC. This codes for CASIHPTGGWGYTF.

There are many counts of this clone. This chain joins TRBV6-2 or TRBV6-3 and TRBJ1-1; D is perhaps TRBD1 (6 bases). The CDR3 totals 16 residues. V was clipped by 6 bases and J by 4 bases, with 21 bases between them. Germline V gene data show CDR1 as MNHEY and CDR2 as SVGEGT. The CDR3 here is CASSSGGERGSTEAFF. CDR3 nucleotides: TGTGCCAGCAGCTCCGGCGGGGAGAGGGGGAGCACTGAAGCTTTCTTT.

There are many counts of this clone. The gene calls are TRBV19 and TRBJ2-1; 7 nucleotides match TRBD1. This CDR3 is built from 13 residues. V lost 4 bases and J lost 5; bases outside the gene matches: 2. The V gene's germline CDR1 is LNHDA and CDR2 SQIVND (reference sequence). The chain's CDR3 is CASSTTGNNEQFF. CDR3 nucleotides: TGTGCCAGTAGTACGACAGGGAACAATGAGCAGTTCTTC.

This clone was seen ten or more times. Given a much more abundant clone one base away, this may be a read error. The CDR3 DNA reads TGTGCCATCAATGACAGGGACAGGTATCAGCCCCAGCATTTT. Protein: CAINDRDRYQPQHF. This chain links TRBV10-3 with TRBJ1-5; 8 bases are shared with TRBD1. The J segment lost 5 bases and the V segment lost 7 bases, leaving 7 bases of the junction unmatched. Germline V gives CDR1 ENHRY, CDR2 SYGVKD. The CDR3 totals 14 residues.